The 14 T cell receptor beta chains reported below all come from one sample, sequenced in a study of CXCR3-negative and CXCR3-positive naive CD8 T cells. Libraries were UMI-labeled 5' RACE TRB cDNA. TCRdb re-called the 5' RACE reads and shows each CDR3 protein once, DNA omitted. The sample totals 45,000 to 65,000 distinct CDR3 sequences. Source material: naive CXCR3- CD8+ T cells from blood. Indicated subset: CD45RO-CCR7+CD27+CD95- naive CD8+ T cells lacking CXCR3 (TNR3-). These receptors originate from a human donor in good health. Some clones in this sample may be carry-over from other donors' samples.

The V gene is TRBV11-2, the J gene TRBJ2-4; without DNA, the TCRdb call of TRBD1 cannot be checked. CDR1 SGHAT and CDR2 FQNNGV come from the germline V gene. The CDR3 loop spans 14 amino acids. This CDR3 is CASSLDGDRGSLGF.

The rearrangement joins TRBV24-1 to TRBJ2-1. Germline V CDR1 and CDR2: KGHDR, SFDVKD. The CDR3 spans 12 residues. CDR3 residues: CATSVEGYEQFF.

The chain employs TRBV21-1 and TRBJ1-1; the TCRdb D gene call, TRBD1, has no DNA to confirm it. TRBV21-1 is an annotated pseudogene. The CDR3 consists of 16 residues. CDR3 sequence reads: CASSATGQGRQIEAFF.

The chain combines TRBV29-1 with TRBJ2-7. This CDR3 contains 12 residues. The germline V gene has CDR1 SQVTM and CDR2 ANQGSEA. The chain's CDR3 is CSVRMGSYEQYF.

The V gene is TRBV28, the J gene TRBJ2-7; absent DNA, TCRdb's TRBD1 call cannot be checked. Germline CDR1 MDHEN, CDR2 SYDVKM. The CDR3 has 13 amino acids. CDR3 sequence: CASSTRDSYEQYF.

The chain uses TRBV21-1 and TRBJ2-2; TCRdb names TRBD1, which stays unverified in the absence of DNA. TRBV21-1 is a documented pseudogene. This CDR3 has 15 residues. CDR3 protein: CASSMGGTVTGELFF.

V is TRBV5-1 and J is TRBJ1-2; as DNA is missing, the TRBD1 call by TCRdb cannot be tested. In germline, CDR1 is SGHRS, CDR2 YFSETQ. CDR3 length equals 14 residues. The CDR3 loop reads CASSSPETNYGYTF.

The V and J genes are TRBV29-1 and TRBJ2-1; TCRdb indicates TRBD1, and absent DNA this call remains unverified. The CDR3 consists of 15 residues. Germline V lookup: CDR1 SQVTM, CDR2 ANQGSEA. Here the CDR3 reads CSVEEVPGRDNEQFF.

The CDR3: CASSSGGGNTGELFF. This sequence joins TRBV7-8 and TRBJ2-2; TCRdb names TRBD1, which stays unverified in the absence of DNA. The CDR3 loop spans 15 amino acids. Germline V CDR1 and CDR2: SGHVS, FQNEAQ.

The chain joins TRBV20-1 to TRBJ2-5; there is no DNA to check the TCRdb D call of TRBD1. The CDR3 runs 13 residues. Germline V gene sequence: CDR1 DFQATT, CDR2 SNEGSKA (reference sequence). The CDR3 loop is CSALQGFSETQYF.

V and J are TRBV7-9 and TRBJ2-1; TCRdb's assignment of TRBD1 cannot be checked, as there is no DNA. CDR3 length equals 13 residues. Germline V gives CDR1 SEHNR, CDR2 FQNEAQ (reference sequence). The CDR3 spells CASSQGYWPEQFF.

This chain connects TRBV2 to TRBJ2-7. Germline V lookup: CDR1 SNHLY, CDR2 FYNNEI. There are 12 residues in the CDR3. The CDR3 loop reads CASFSNSYEQYF.

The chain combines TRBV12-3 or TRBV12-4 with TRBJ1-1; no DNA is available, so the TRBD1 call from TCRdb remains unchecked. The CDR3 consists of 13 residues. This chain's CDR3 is CASRYGQGPEAFF.

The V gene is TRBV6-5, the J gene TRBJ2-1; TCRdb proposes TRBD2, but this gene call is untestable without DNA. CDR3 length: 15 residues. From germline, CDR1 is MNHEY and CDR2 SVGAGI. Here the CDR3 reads CASSPATPSYNEQFF.